Sequencing of this T cell receptor (beta chain) was carried out in a study of cytomegalovirus exposure and HLA in healthy donors. Study conclusions and caveats: Most TCR sequences were rare, but some public TCRs occurred in many donors.

V was clipped by 5 bases and J by 5 bases; unmatched bases: 9. Germline CDR1 and CDR2: MNHEY and SVGAGI. This CDR3 contains 15 residues. Notes on this clone: Antigen specificity is unknown.

Clones were sequenced by immunoSEQ multiplex PCR, and TCRdb holds only the in-frame ones, with some missing. The sample contains about 140,000 clones, roughly 93% of which appear only once. The sample taken for sequencing was PBMCs. This receptor was identified in a young man in good health and CMV-seropositive. V gene TRBV6-5 combines with J gene TRBJ2-5; 9 bases are a match to TRBD1. CDR3 DNA sequence: TGTGCCAGCAGTCCTTTTTCACAGGGGGCGGAGACCCAGTACTTC. Encoded protein: CASSPFSQGAETQYF.